This passage covers 9 T cell receptor beta chains from one sample sequenced in a study of cytomegalovirus exposure and HLA in healthy donors. The study ran its PCR with 60 Vbeta and 13 Jbeta primers. The table came from immunoSEQ multiplex PCR; TCRdb's copy has only in-frame clones and leaves some out. The repertoire holds 170,000 or so clones, with more than 70% as singletons. The specimen was PBMCs. The source of these receptors is a boy under 10 years old in good health and CMV-seronegative.

The count of this clone is one. The J gene is TRBJ1-2, the V gene TRBV19; 8 positions match TRBD1. CDR3 length: 10 residues. Germline V gives CDR1 LNHDA, CDR2 SQIVND (reference sequence). The CDR3 coding sequence is TGTCGGGACAGGATTAATGGCTACACCTTC. The encoded protein is CRDRINGYTF.

In its sample, this clone was seen once. The chain combines TRBV19 with TRBJ2-7; the D gene is possibly TRBD2 (6 bases). With 1 base removed from V and 1 base from J, the gap between germline ends came to 11 bases. Germline-derived CDR1 and CDR2 are LNHDA and SQIVND (reference sequence). The CDR3 extends over 15 amino acids. CDR3: CASSIAHGGSYEQYF. For the CDR3, the DNA is TGTGCCAGTAGTATAGCCCATGGGGGGTCCTACGAGCAGTACTTC.

J is TRBJ2-1 and V is TRBV27; a possible D gene is TRBD2 (5 bases). V was pared by 5 bases and J by 0 bases, with 14 bases between. Germline V gene sequence: CDR1 MNHEY, CDR2 SMNVEV (reference sequence). The CDR3 runs to 16 residues. The CDR3 here is CASSLTRSGSYNEQFF. In DNA form, the CDR3 reads TGTGCCAGCAGTCTAACTAGGTCCGGCTCCTACAATGAGCAGTTCTTC.

The rearrangement uses TRBV5-1 and TRBJ2-3, with D unclear. This CDR3 comprises 14 residues. V was shortened by 0 bases and J by 0 bases, with 5 bases between the two germline ends. Germline assignment: CDR1 SGHRS and CDR2 YFSETQ. The CDR3 protein is CASSLGPSTDTQYF. The CDR3 coding sequence is TGCGCCAGCAGCTTGGGGCCTAGCACAGATACGCAGTATTTT.

The gene calls are TRBV7-7 and TRBJ1-1; D remains ambiguous. Trimming cost V 5 bases and J 3 bases, with 10 bases left between them. The CDR3 covers 13 residues. CDR1 SSHAT and CDR2 FNYEAQ come from the germline V gene (reference sequence). Here the CDR3 DNA reads TGTGCCAGCAGCCCCCCTCGGGACACTGAAGCTTTCTTT. Protein sequence: CASSPPRDTEAFF.

This clone was seen more than once but under ten times. This chain joins TRBV5-6 and TRBJ2-5, with TRBD2 identical over 16 bases. Germline V gives CDR1 SGHDT, CDR2 YYEEEE. The CDR3 is 17 residues long. After removal of 4 bases from V and 5 bases from J, the junction contained 8 bases not matched to a gene. CDR3 sequence (DNA): TGTGCCAGCAGCGACGGGACTAGCGGGAGGGCCTGGGAGACCCAGTACTTC. It yields the protein CASSDGTSGRAWETQYF.

The chain is built from TRBV30 and TRBJ1-5; D unresolved. V was trimmed by 0 bases and J by 4 bases, leaving 7 bases between them. The CDR3 sequence is 13 residues long. CDR1 and CDR2 (germline): GTSNPN, SVGIG (reference sequence). DNA for the CDR3: TGTGCCTGGAGTGTGAGACTGAATCAGCCCCAGCATTTT. It codes for CAWSVRLNQPQHF.

This clone was detected once. The chain employs TRBV13 and TRBJ2-5, with 12 bases aligning to TRBD2. Matching the DNA end better, TRBJ2-7 makes the J call doubtful. The CDR3 sequence is 16 residues long. CDR1 and CDR2 from the germline V gene are PRHDT and FYEKMQ (reference sequence). In DNA, the CDR3 is TGTGCCAGCAGCTTGGATCTAGCGGGAGGGCTCGACGAGCAGTACTTC. This sequence encodes CASSLDLAGGLDEQYF.

This clone was observed a few times. The rearrangement uses TRBV2 and TRBJ1-1; 7 bases line up with TRBD1. Germline values: CDR1 SNHLY, CDR2 FYNNEI. CDR3 length: 14 residues. Trimming removed 0 bases from V and 4 bases from J; junction bases left unmatched: 2. The CDR3 coding sequence is TGTGCCAGCAGTGAAGCCGCAGGGGGCACTGAAGCTTTCTTT. Protein product: CASSEAAGGTEAFF.